The 28 T cell receptor beta chains reported below all come from one sample, sequenced in a study of blood T cell repertoires in COVID-19. The repertoire was sequenced with immunoSEQ multiplex PCR; TCRdb's copy has only in-frame clones and lacks some. The data show more than 80,000 clones, about 71% seen once. The specimen sequenced was peripheral blood. These receptors originate from a woman aged 55-75 years in a cohort sampled during active or convalescent COVID-19.

The chain carries TRBV21-1 and TRBJ2-7; the D call of TRBD2 is as the table states it, not checked on the DNA. TRBV21-1 is a pseudogene segment. The CDR3 is made up of 13 amino acids. CDR3 sequence: CASSKSGVYEQYF. Written as DNA, the CDR3 is TGTGCCAGCAGCAAATCCGGGGTCTACGAGCAGTACTTC.

The V gene is TRBV2, the J gene TRBJ1-1; tentative D call: TRBD1 (5 bases). The CDR3 runs 13 residues. Germline V lookup: CDR1 SNHLY, CDR2 FYNNEI. Trimming removed 7 bases from V and 7 bases from J, with 16 bases in between. The CDR3 bases are TGTGCCAGCACCGACGCGGGGGTTGGTGAAGCTTTCTTT. Translating gives CASTDAGVGEAFF.

The chain couples TRBV3-1 (or the pseudogene TRBV3-2) to TRBJ1-1; 9 bases line up with TRBD1. The CDR3 is 15 amino acids. Germline values: CDR1 LGHDT, CDR2 YNNKEL (reference sequence). J lost 4 bases, V lost 4 bases, and 7 bases had no gene match. As DNA, the CDR3 is TGTGCCAGCAGCCGACGTACAGGGGGCGGCACTGAAGCTTTCTTT. This encodes CASSRRTGGGTEAFF.

About this clone itself: The same CDR3 is also encoded by other DNA sequences in this sample. The chain employs TRBV18 and TRBJ1-1; D might be TRBD1 (6 bases). CDR3 length: 14 residues. CDR1 is KGHSH and CDR2 is LQKENI in the germline V gene. Trimming removed 6 bases at V and 1 base at J, with 12 bases between. The CDR3 loop is CASSPLQGNTEAFF. The CDR3, as DNA: TGTGCCAGCTCCCCTCTACAGGGGAACACTGAAGCTTTCTTT.

This chain connects TRBV4-2 to TRBJ2-3; possible D gene TRBD2, 7 bases. The CDR3 loop spans 16 amino acids. Deletions cut 1 base from V and 2 bases from J, with 13 bases between. The germline V gene has CDR1 LGHNA and CDR2 YNFKEQ. The CDR3 nucleotides read TGTGCCAGCAGCCAAGTTTGGGGGGGGCCCACAGATACGCAGTATTTT. It specifies CASSQVWGGPTDTQYF.

Only a few counts were recorded for this clone. The chain employs TRBV19 and TRBJ1-2; no clear D gene. The CDR3 runs to 11 residues. V was shortened by 9 bases and J by 4 bases, with 9 bases between the two germline ends. Germline lookup yields CDR1 LNHDA and CDR2 SQIVND (reference sequence). CDR3 in amino acids: CARSGPYGYTF. CDR3 in DNA: TGTGCCAGATCCGGTCCCTATGGCTACACCTTC.

The V call is TRBV10-3, the J call TRBJ2-7; TRBD1 matches 10 bases. The junction had 1 base not matched to a gene; V was cut back by 5 bases and J by 3 bases. This CDR3 has 13 amino acids. CDR1 and CDR2 (germline): ENHRY, SYGVKD. The CDR3 sequence: CAISRTGGYEQYF. CDR3 coding DNA: TGTGCCATCAGTAGGACAGGGGGCTACGAGCAGTACTTC.

The J gene is TRBJ2-5, the V gene TRBV11-2, with TRBD2 matching 10 bases. J gave up 5 bases and V 5 bases, and 11 bases lay outside the gene matches. CDR1 SGHAT and CDR2 FQNNGV come from the germline V gene. CDR3 length: 16 amino acids. CDR3 amino acids: CASSHRGAGGPETQYF. As DNA, the CDR3 is TGTGCCAGCAGCCACAGGGGAGCGGGGGGGCCGGAGACCCAGTACTTC.

DNA of the CDR3: TGTGCCAGCAGCCAAGATCGCCGGGCAACTAATGAAAAACTGTTTTTT. It yields the protein CASSQDRRATNEKLFF. V and J are TRBV14 and TRBJ1-4; unclear D gene. The CDR3 contains 16 residues. Between the trimmed V and J ends, which lost 0 bases and 0 bases, there was a span of 8 bases. From germline, CDR1 is SGHDN and CDR2 FVKESK.

The rearrangement joins TRBV20-1 to TRBJ2-3; D possibly corresponds to TRBD2 (5 bases). Germline lookup yields CDR1 DFQATT and CDR2 SNEGSKA (reference sequence). This CDR3 spans 15 amino acids. Trimming took 3 bases from V and 0 from J, leaving 13 bases between them. DNA for the CDR3: TGCAGTGCTAGTAGCGTCGCAACTAGCACAGATACGCAGTATTTT. This encodes CSASSVATSTDTQYF.

V gene TRBV10-3 combines with J gene TRBJ1-1, with 9 bases lining up with TRBD1. CDR3 size: 15 residues. V trimming: 4 bases; J trimming: 5 bases; junction bases outside the gene matches: 8. Germline-derived CDR1 and CDR2 are ENHRY and SYGVKD. In nucleotides, the CDR3 is TGTGCCATCAGTGGCACACAGGGGGCCCGGACTGAAGCTTTCTTT. Its protein product is CAISGTQGARTEAFF.

The V and J genes are TRBV19 and TRBJ2-3; the D is unclear. The germline CDR1 and CDR2 sequences are LNHDA and SQIVND (reference sequence). Trimming left V 3 bases short and J 0 bases short, with 10 bases between. The CDR3 is made up of 15 amino acids. The CDR3 DNA sequence: TGTGCCAGTAGTATGAGGCATTATAGCACAGATACGCAGTATTTT. This encodes CASSMRHYSTDTQYF.

V and J are TRBV5-1 and TRBJ2-6, with 10 positions matching TRBD2. The V segment lost 2 bases and the J segment 0 bases; nucleotides outside the gene matches: 5. Germline assignment: CDR1 SGHRS and CDR2 YFSETQ. CDR3 length: 18 residues. This CDR3 is CASSFERGGPSGANVLTF. For the CDR3, the DNA is TGCGCCAGCAGCTTTGAGCGGGGGGGCCCCTCTGGGGCCAACGTCCTGACTTTC.

V usage is TRBV7-2 and J usage is TRBJ1-3; D remains ambiguous. From germline, CDR1 is SGHTA and CDR2 FQGNSA. V was clipped by 5 bases and J by 0 bases, with 11 bases between them. CDR3 length equals 15 residues. The chain's CDR3 is CASSPQRSSGNTIYF. CDR3 bases: TGTGCCAGCAGCCCCCAGAGGAGCTCTGGAAACACCATATATTTT.

The chain employs TRBV19 and TRBJ2-5, with 7 bases aligning to TRBD1. The CDR3 length is 13 residues. Trimming cost V 7 bases and J 2 bases; bases outside gene matches: 4. Germline V gene sequence: CDR1 LNHDA, CDR2 SQIVND (reference sequence). CDR3 DNA sequence: TGTGCCAGTACCAGGACAGGACAAGAGACCCAGTACTTC. Its translation is CASTRTGQETQYF.

CDR3 in DNA: TGTGCCAGCAGTGAATTACCAGGGAACAATCAGCCCCAGCATTTT. It translates to CASSELPGNNQPQHF. This sequence joins TRBV6-1 and TRBJ1-5; possible D gene TRBD1, 5 bases. The V and J ends lost 2 bases and 3 bases respectively, with 11 bases between them. CDR1 MNHNS and CDR2 SASEGT come from the germline V gene. CDR3 length: 15 amino acids.

This clone was seen many times. This chain uses TRBV1 with TRBJ1-4; TRBD1, the D gene given by the table, was not confirmed from the DNA. TRBV1 is labeled a pseudogene. This CDR3 is built from 18 residues. The CDR3 DNA is TGCACCAGCAGCCAAGACCCCCCGGACAGGGCAACTAATGAAAAACTGTTTTTT. Its protein is CTSSQDPPDRATNEKLFF.

This clone was seen a handful of times. The V call is TRBV20-1, the J call TRBJ2-3; no reliable D call. The V end lost 3 bases, the J end lost 5 bases, and 6 bases lay between the germline ends. Germline values: CDR1 DFQATT, CDR2 SNEGSKA (reference sequence). The CDR3 spans 11 residues. CDR3 sequence reads: CSASRGDTQYF. The CDR3 bases are TGCAGTGCTAGCAGAGGAGATACGCAGTATTTT.

The chain carries TRBV7-9 and TRBJ2-1, with D perhaps TRBD2 (6 bases). CDR1 and CDR2 from the germline V gene are SEHNR and FQNEAQ (reference sequence). The CDR3 loop spans 16 amino acids. V was shortened by 5 bases and J by 7 bases, with 21 bases between the two germline ends. This CDR3 reads CASSPSDYPLKNEQFF. The DNA of the CDR3 is TGTGCCAGCAGCCCCTCGGACTACCCATTGAAAAATGAGCAGTTCTTC.

This clone was counted a few times. V gene TRBV3-1 (or the pseudogene TRBV3-2) combines with J gene TRBJ2-7, with 9 bases lining up with TRBD1. V gave up 5 bases and J gave up 5 bases; unmatched junction bases: 10. The CDR3 consists of 15 residues. Germline CDR1 and CDR2: LGHDT and YNNKEL (reference sequence). In DNA, the CDR3 is TGTGCCAGCAGCGCATTAGGACAGGGGTCCCACGAGCAGTACTTC. Amino acid sequence: CASSALGQGSHEQYF.

V gene TRBV7-6 combines with J gene TRBJ1-1, with 9 bases lining up with TRBD1. V dropped 3 bases and J dropped 3; count of bases not matched to a gene: 8. The CDR3 is 16 residues long. Per the germline V gene, CDR1 is SGHVS and CDR2 is FNYEAQ. CDR3 sequence reads: CASSFADRGRDTEAFF. The CDR3 nucleotides read TGTGCCAGCAGCTTTGCGGACAGGGGCAGGGACACTGAAGCTTTCTTT.

This clone showed up just a few times. The chain recombines TRBV10-2 with TRBJ1-5, with TRBD1 matching over 11 bases. The CDR3 is made up of 15 amino acids. Looked up from germline, CDR1 is WSHSY and CDR2 is SAAADI. V dropped 0 bases and J dropped 5; count of bases not matched to a gene: 0. Written as DNA, the CDR3 is TGCGCCAGCAGTGAGTCGGGACAGGGGGATCAGCCCCAGCATTTT. Amino acid sequence: CASSESGQGDQPQHF.

This chain joins TRBV20-1 and TRBJ2-1, with D perhaps matching TRBD2 (7 bases). The CDR3 consists of 15 residues. Germline CDR1 is DFQATT and CDR2 is SNEGSKA (reference sequence). V was pared by 3 bases and J by 7 bases, with 19 bases between. The CDR3 loop reads CSASQWGGPVNEQFF. As DNA, the CDR3 is TGCAGTGCTAGTCAATGGGGGGGGCCCGTGAATGAGCAGTTCTTC.

This clone has only a few counts. The genes are TRBV13 and TRBJ2-5, with 13 bases aligning to TRBD2. Germline V lookup: CDR1 PRHDT, CDR2 FYEKMQ (reference sequence). V gave up 5 bases and J gave up 14 bases; unmatched junction bases: 8. The CDR3 totals 13 residues. The CDR3 is CASSETSGGSNYF. The CDR3 DNA reads as TGTGCCAGCAGCGAGACTAGCGGGGGGTCCAATTACTTC.

This chain links TRBV5-4 with TRBJ1-1; D unclear. Trimming stripped 0 bases from V and 1 base from J, with 4 bases between. The CDR3 runs 13 residues. The germline gives CDR1 SGHNT, CDR2 YYREEE (reference sequence). The CDR3 loop reads CASSLDRNTEAFF. The CDR3 DNA reads as TGTGCCAGCAGCTTGGACAGGAACACTGAAGCTTTCTTT.

V gene TRBV4-2 combines with J gene TRBJ2-3; TRBD2 matches 11 bases. V dropped 5 bases and J dropped 2; count of bases not matched to a gene: 9. Germline values: CDR1 LGHNA, CDR2 YNFKEQ. CDR3 length: 17 residues. CDR3 region: CASSVRLAGGFTDTQYF. CDR3 bases: TGTGCCAGCAGCGTGCGTCTAGCGGGAGGTTTCACAGATACGCAGTATTTT.

The chain combines TRBV19 with TRBJ2-7; D may be TRBD2 (7 bases). Trimming took 1 base from V and 3 from J, leaving 10 bases between them. The CDR3 runs 14 residues. The V gene's germline CDR1 is LNHDA and CDR2 SQIVND (reference sequence). The CDR3 region is CASSIARGLYEQYF. The CDR3 coding sequence is TGTGCCAGTAGTATAGCGCGGGGGCTCTACGAGCAGTACTTC.

The genes are TRBV27 and TRBJ1-6, with 9 nucleotides matching TRBD1. Per the germline V gene, CDR1 is MNHEY and CDR2 is SMNVEV (reference sequence). CDR3 length: 14 amino acids. The ends lost 5 bases at V and 9 bases at J; junction bases unmatched: 5. CDR3: CASSPDRGISPLHF. The CDR3, as DNA: TGTGCCAGCAGTCCGGACAGGGGAATTTCACCCCTCCACTTT.